Sequencing of this T cell receptor (beta chain) was carried out in a study of blood T cell repertoires in COVID-19. Study background: Samples came from the United States, Italy and Spain, spanning acute and convalescent COVID-19. PBMCs, B-cell-depleted T cells, or T cells were the source of the cDNA or gDNA that made up the material.

Deletions cut 6 bases from V and 3 bases from J, with 5 bases between. This CDR3 spans 11 amino acids. Germline V lookup: CDR1 LGHNT, CDR2 FRNRAP. Sequenced by immunoSEQ multiplex PCR; TCRdb stores in-frame clones only, minus some. Of approximately 13,000 clones detected, under 90% appear once; the ten largest clones hold 24%. The sample consisted of peripheral blood. The V and J genes are TRBV12-5 and TRBJ2-5; no clear D. The receptor was isolated from an older woman with acute or convalescent COVID-19. CDR3 in DNA: TGTGCTAGTGGCACGGAAGAGACCCAGTACTTC. It specifies CASGTEETQYF.